These 16 T cell receptor beta chains came from one sample sequenced in a study of blood T cells in healthy people across ages. A J-beta primer mix and a sample-barcoded 5' primer were used in a second PCR of roughly 6 to 12 cycles. TCRdb re-called the 5' RACE reads through MiXCR, storing one row per CDR3 protein. The table has about a million distinct CDR3 sequences, around 54% seen once; the top ten hold over 20%. Sequences were obtained from blood. All receptors derive from a woman in her sixties in good health.

This chain links TRBV2 with TRBJ1-2; D uncertain. The V gene lost 4 bases and the J gene lost 7 bases, with 25 bases spanning the gap. This CDR3 spans 17 amino acids. Per the germline V gene, CDR1 is SNHLY and CDR2 is FYNNEI. Written as DNA, the CDR3 is TGTGCCAGCAGTGTTGTCGACCTAGTATATACTCCTGGTGGCTACACCTTC. As protein: CASSVVDLVYTPGGYTF. Together with reference TRBV2 and TRBJ1-2, the CDR3 gives the full variable domain: EPEVTQTPSHQVTQMGQEVILRCVPISNHLYFYWYRQILGQKVEFLVSFYNNEISEKSEIFDDQFSVERPDGSNFTLKIRSTKLEDSAMYFCASSVVDLVYTPGGYTFGSGTRLTVV.

V usage is TRBV6-2 or TRBV6-3 and J usage is TRBJ1-2, with D uncertain. In germline, CDR1 is MNHEY, CDR2 SVGEGT. V lost 5 bases and J 5 bases, leaving 18 bases between the germline ends. The CDR3 is 15 residues long. The CDR3 sequence is CASSPRARLWYGYTF. The CDR3 coding sequence is TGTGCCAGCAGTCCCCGAGCCCGACTTTGGTATGGCTACACCTTC.

This CDR3 is CASSGPGLAETGSYNEQFF. CDR3 nucleotide sequence: TGTGCCAGCAGTGGACCGGGACTAGCGGAGACGGGCTCCTACAATGAGCAGTTCTTC. The V call is TRBV2, the J call TRBJ2-1, with 11 bases that match TRBD2. The V segment lost 4 bases and the J segment 0 bases; nucleotides outside the gene matches: 11. CDR1 is SNHLY, CDR2 FYNNEI, per germline. This CDR3 has 19 amino acids.

V is TRBV7-8 and J is TRBJ2-1, with D possibly being TRBD2 (5 bases). Germline V gives CDR1 SGHVS, CDR2 FQNEAQ. V was pared by 0 bases and J by 0 bases, with 15 bases between. CDR3 length: 18 residues. The CDR3 spells CASSLAPRTGSSYNEQFF. CDR3 DNA sequence: TGTGCCAGCAGCTTAGCCCCTCGAACGGGGAGCTCCTACAATGAGCAGTTCTTC.

This clonotype occurred once. J is TRBJ1-6 and V is TRBV3-1; no clear D gene. Germline CDR1 reads LGHDT; CDR2 reads YNNKEL (reference sequence). The CDR3 extends over 14 amino acids. The ends were cut back, 2 bases at V and 15 bases at J, with 17 bases in the middle. The chain's CDR3 is CASSQTVNPSLLHF. CDR3 nucleotides: TGTGCCAGCAGCCAAACTGTTAACCCGAGCCTCCTCCACTTT.

The chain joins TRBV7-2 to TRBJ2-7; 7 positions match TRBD2. The CDR3 totals 14 residues. With 1 base clipped from V and 4 bases from J, the junction kept 4 bases outside the gene matches. Germline V gene sequence: CDR1 SGHTA, CDR2 FQGNSA. Here the CDR3 reads CASSLGRGWYEQYF. CDR3 coding DNA: TGTGCCAGCAGCTTAGGGCGGGGGTGGTACGAGCAGTACTTC.

This sequence joins TRBV12-3 or TRBV12-4 and TRBJ1-2, with a weak D call TRBD1 (5 bases). Trimming pared 6 bases from V and 12 bases from J, leaving 17 bases between. CDR3 length: 12 amino acids. Here the CDR3 DNA reads TGTGCCAGCAGCCCGGGGGGAGTGGGCCACACCTTC. Its translation is CASSPGGVGHTF.

This clonotype was seen a handful of times. The chain uses TRBV10-3 and TRBJ2-5; 8 nucleotides match TRBD2. V was pared by 3 bases and J by 11 bases, with 14 bases of the junction left unmatched. The germline CDR1 and CDR2 sequences are ENHRY and SYGVKD. The CDR3 has 15 amino acids. CDR3 sequence: CAISDPAGAVGEQYF. The CDR3 DNA reads TGTGCCATCAGTGACCCAGCGGGAGCAGTCGGGGAGCAGTACTTC.

This clonotype occurred once. V and J are TRBV28 and TRBJ2-7, with 7 bases lining up with TRBD1. The CDR3 consists of 16 residues. Germline V gene data show CDR1 as MDHEN and CDR2 as SYDVKM. The ends lost 6 bases at V and 7 bases at J; junction bases unmatched: 18. Written as DNA, the CDR3 is TGTGCCAGCAGCGGAGACCGGACAGGCTGGGTGGTGGAGCAGTACTTC. As protein: CASSGDRTGWVVEQYF.

The gene calls are TRBV27 and TRBJ2-5, with TRBD1 matching 7 bases. The assigned J gene may be wrong: the sequence end matches TRBJ2-7 better. Germline loops: CDR1 MNHEY, CDR2 SMNVEV (reference sequence). CDR3 length equals 14 residues. The CDR3 coding sequence is TGTGCCAGCAGTGACCGGGACAGTCAACACGAGCAGTACTTC. It encodes CASSDRDSQHEQYF.

V gene TRBV29-1 combines with J gene TRBJ2-3; D might be TRBD1 (6 bases). The germline V gene encodes CDR1 SQVTM and CDR2 ANQGSEA. The CDR3 runs to 14 residues. V was shortened by 6 bases and J by 0 bases, with 13 bases between the two germline ends. CDR3 amino acids: CSVDHGQSTDTQYF. DNA of the CDR3: TGCAGCGTAGATCACGGACAGAGCACAGATACGCAGTATTTT.

This clonotype was detected a few times. The J gene is TRBJ2-1, the V gene TRBV4-3; D assignment may be TRBD1 or TRBD2 (7 bases each). Trimming took off 0 bases at V and 0 bases at J, with 21 bases between the two ends. The CDR3 is made up of 20 amino acids. The germline gives CDR1 LGHNA, CDR2 YSLEER. CDR3 nucleotide sequence: TGCGCCAGCAGCCAAGATCCAATTCTAGCGGAGGGGGCCTCCTACAATGAGCAGTTCTTC. This sequence encodes CASSQDPILAEGASYNEQFF.

The genes are TRBV28 and TRBJ1-6; maybe TRBD1 (5 bases). Trimming shortened V by 5 bases and J by 9 bases, and 14 bases separated the two germline ends. The CDR3 totals 14 residues. Per germline, CDR1 MDHEN and CDR2 SYDVKM. CDR3 bases: TGTGCCAGCAGTCCCCGGCAGGGTGGTTCACCCCTCCACTTT. As protein: CASSPRQGGSPLHF.

This clonotype appeared a few times. The chain joins TRBV12-3 or TRBV12-4 to TRBJ2-1; TRBD2 agrees at 9 bases. The J segment lost 8 bases and the V segment lost 4 bases, leaving 12 bases of the junction unmatched. The CDR3 loop spans 16 amino acids. The CDR3 is CASSSVLAGEGDEQFF. The CDR3 nucleotides are TGTGCCAGCAGTTCGGTTTTAGCGGGAGAAGGGGATGAGCAGTTCTTC.

This clonotype was counted once. The junction and the germline gene differ at one end; a read error may be behind it. J is TRBJ2-7 and V is TRBV28; 9 nucleotides match TRBD1. Germline V gene data show CDR1 as MDHEN and CDR2 as SYDVKM. This CDR3 region has 14 residues. The CDR3 DNA is TGTGCTAGCAGCCAGGGACAGGGTTGGAGAGAGCAGTACTTC. Protein product: CASSQGQGWREQYF.

The V gene is TRBV9, the J gene TRBJ2-7; D not certain. In germline, CDR1 is SGDLS, CDR2 YYNGEE. The CDR3 runs 15 residues. The V and J ends lost 0 bases and 0 bases respectively, with 10 bases between them. The CDR3 region is CASSVGVVSSYEQYF. As DNA, the CDR3 is TGTGCCAGCAGCGTAGGTGTGGTAAGCTCCTACGAGCAGTACTTC.